The present entry profiles one T cell receptor beta chain with its context. This record belongs to a study of blood T cell repertoires in COVID-19. In the source study's methods: Estimates of nucleated cell counts were drawn from the amplification of reference gene primers. Measured with immunoSEQ multiplex PCR; TCRdb has only the in-frame clones, and not every one. The DNA gave D and trimming, while V, J and clone size come from that table. The repertoire holds 250,000 to 300,000 clones, 87% seen once, with about 2.2% in the top ten. Sequenced: peripheral blood. The clonotype comes from a woman aged 45-59 years who had recovered from COVID-19.

CDR3 loop: CASSVEASGLRNEQFF. The CDR3, as DNA: TGTGCCAGCAGCGTAGAGGCCAGCGGTCTCAGGAATGAGCAGTTCTTC. V is TRBV9 and J is TRBJ2-1; tentatively, D is TRBD2 (5 bases). The CDR3 loop spans 16 amino acids. V lost 0 bases, J lost 7 bases, and 17 bases lay in between. CDR1 and CDR2 (germline): SGDLS, YYNGEE.